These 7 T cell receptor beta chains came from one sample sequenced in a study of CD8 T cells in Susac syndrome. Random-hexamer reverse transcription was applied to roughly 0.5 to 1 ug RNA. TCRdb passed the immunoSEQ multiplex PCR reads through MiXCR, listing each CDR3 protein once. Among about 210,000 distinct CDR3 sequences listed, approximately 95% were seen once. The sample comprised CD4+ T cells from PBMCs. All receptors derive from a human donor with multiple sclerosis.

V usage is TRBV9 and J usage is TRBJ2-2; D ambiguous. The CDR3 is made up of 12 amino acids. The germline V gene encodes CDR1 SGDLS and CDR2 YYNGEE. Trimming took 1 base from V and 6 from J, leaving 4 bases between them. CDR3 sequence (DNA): TGTGCCAGCAGCGTAAGCGCCGGGGAGCTGTTTTTT. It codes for CASSVSAGELFF.

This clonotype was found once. The chain's CDR3 is CATRWGQETQYF. The CDR3 DNA reads as TGTGCCACCAGGTGGGGCCAAGAGACCCAGTACTTC. The chain links TRBV15 to TRBJ2-5; D gene ambiguous. CDR3 length: 12 residues. Germline V gives CDR1 LNHNV, CDR2 YYDKDF (reference sequence). With 6 bases removed from V and 1 base from J, the gap between germline ends came to 6 bases.

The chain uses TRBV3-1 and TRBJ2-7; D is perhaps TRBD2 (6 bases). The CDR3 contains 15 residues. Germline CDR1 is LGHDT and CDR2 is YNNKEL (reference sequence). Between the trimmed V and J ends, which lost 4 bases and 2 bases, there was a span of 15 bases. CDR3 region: CASSREVGGPYEQYF. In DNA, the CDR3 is TGTGCCAGCAGCCGCGAAGTCGGGGGACCCTACGAGCAGTACTTC.

CDR3 region: CASGLVAKDVGQGPETQYF. The CDR3 DNA follows: TGTGCTAGTGGTTTGGTCGCGAAGGATGTGGGACAGGGGCCAGAGACCCAGTACTTC. The chain couples TRBV12-5 to TRBJ2-5, with TRBD1 matching 10 bases. There are 19 residues in the CDR3. V was pared by 0 bases and J by 4 bases, with 14 bases of the junction left unmatched. The germline CDR1 and CDR2 sequences are LGHNT and FRNRAP. Looking up the rest from reference TRBV12-5 and TRBJ2-5 gives the full variable domain: DARVTQTPRHKVTEMGQEVTMRCQPILGHNTVFWYRQTMMQGLELLAYFRNRAPLDDSGMPKDRFSAEMPDATLATLKIQPSEPRDSAVYFCASGLVAKDVGQGPETQYFGPGTRLLVL.

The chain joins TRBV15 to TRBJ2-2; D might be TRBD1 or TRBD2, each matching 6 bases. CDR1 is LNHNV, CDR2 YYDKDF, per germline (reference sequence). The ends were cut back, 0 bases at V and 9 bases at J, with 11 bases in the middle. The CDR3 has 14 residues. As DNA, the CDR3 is TGTGCCACCAGCAGAGATAGGGGGGCCCGGGAGCTGTTTTTT. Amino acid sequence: CATSRDRGARELFF.

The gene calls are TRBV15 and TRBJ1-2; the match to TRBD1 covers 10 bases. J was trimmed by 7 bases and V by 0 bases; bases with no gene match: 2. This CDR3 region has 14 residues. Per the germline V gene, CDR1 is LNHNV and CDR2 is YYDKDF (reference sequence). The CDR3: CATSRDRTGGGYTF. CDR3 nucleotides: TGTGCCACCAGCAGAGATCGGACAGGGGGTGGCTACACCTTC.

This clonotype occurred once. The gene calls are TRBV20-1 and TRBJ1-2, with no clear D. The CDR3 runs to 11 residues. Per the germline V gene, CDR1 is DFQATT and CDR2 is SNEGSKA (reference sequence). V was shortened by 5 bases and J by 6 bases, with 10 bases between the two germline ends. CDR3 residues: CSAGDGDGYTF. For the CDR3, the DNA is TGCAGTGCTGGCGACGGGGATGGCTACACCTTC.